What follows are 12 T cell receptor beta chains derived from one specimen sequenced in a study of cytomegalovirus exposure and HLA in healthy donors. Use of 60 Vbeta and 13 Jbeta primers characterized the PCR. Sequencing used immunoSEQ multiplex PCR; TCRdb keeps in-frame clones, though not all of them. Here the sample spans about 160,000 clones, roughly three quarters being singletons. Source material: PBMCs. These receptors came from a human donor in good health.

The rearrangement joins TRBV18 to TRBJ2-4, with D perhaps TRBD1 (6 bases). The CDR3 extends over 15 amino acids. CDR1 is KGHSH, CDR2 LQKENI, per germline. Trimming stripped 3 bases from V and 5 bases from J, with 14 bases between. CDR3 residues: CASSPRGSIQNIQYF. The CDR3 nucleotides are TGTGCCAGCTCACCCAGGGGTAGTATCCAAAACATTCAGTACTTC.

The chain uses TRBV5-4 and TRBJ2-5; D is unclear. Trimming took off 3 bases at V and 3 bases at J, with 12 bases between the two ends. CDR3 length equals 14 residues. Germline-derived CDR1 and CDR2 are SGHNT and YYREEE (reference sequence). The CDR3 nucleotides read TGTGCCAGCAGCTCTGGGCAGGCGAAAGAGACCCAGTACTTC. Protein sequence: CASSSGQAKETQYF.

The chain combines TRBV30 with TRBJ2-1; TRBD2 matches at 16 bases. Losses at the gene ends were 3 bases for V and 4 bases for J; bases not matched to a gene: 18. CDR1 and CDR2 (germline): GTSNPN, SVGIG (reference sequence). The CDR3 sequence is 21 residues long. CDR3 sequence reads: CAWSGMRPGTSGGAQYNEQFF. The CDR3 nucleotides are TGTGCCTGGAGCGGTATGAGACCCGGGACTAGCGGGGGGGCCCAATACAATGAGCAGTTCTTC.

The chain has TRBV11-2 and TRBJ1-5; the match to TRBD1 covers 7 bases. This CDR3 spans 18 amino acids. Trimming took 4 bases from V and 5 from J; bases not matched to a gene: 17. Per germline, CDR1 SGHAT and CDR2 FQNNGV. CDR3 in amino acids: CASSSRRQGLGRDQPQHF. The CDR3 DNA sequence: TGTGCCAGCAGCTCTAGGCGACAGGGTCTAGGTAGGGATCAGCCCCAGCATTTT.

The gene calls are TRBV2 and TRBJ1-2, with TRBD1 matching 7 bases. Germline CDR1 reads SNHLY; CDR2 reads FYNNEI. Trimming took 6 bases from V and 5 from J; bases not matched to a gene: 6. The CDR3 is made up of 13 amino acids. The CDR3 DNA follows: TGTGCCAGCAGGGTAGACAGGGATTATGGCTACACCTTC. This encodes CASRVDRDYGYTF.

The V and J genes are TRBV7-9 and TRBJ2-7; D not certain. There are 13 residues in the CDR3. V shed 4 bases and J shed 2 bases, with 9 bases lying between them. The germline CDR1 and CDR2 sequences are SEHNR and FQNEAQ (reference sequence). In DNA, the CDR3 is TGTGCCAGCAGCTCGTCCACGGCCTACGAGCAGTACTTC. Amino acid sequence: CASSSSTAYEQYF.

The V gene is TRBV28, the J gene TRBJ1-1; perhaps TRBD1 as D (6 bases). This CDR3 spans 13 amino acids. Between the trimmed V and J ends, which lost 6 bases and 4 bases, there was a span of 12 bases. Per germline, CDR1 MDHEN and CDR2 SYDVKM. Written as DNA, the CDR3 is TGTGCCAGCAGAAAACAGGGCAGCACTGAAGCTTTCTTT. This gives the protein CASRKQGSTEAFF. Filled out from reference TRBV28 and TRBJ1-1, the complete variable domain reads DVKVTQSSRYLVKRTGEKVFLECVQDMDHENMFWYRQDPGLGLRLIYFSYDVKMKEKGDIPEGYSVSREKKERFSLILESASTNQTSMYLCASRKQGSTEAFFGQGTRLTVV.

This sequence joins TRBV18 and TRBJ1-1; unclear D gene. This CDR3 is 17 amino acids long. The V gene lost 1 base and the J gene lost 2 bases, with 17 bases spanning the gap. Germline lookup yields CDR1 KGHSH and CDR2 LQKENI. CDR3 amino acids: CASSPRRGEKGNTEAFF. DNA for the CDR3: TGTGCCAGCTCACCACGCCGGGGTGAGAAGGGTAACACTGAAGCTTTCTTT. The variable domain in full, completed from reference TRBV18 and TRBJ1-1, reads NAGVMQNPRHLVRRRGQEARLRCSPMKGHSHVYWYRQLPEEGLKFMVYLQKENIIDESGMPKERFSAEFPKEGPSILRIQQVVRGDSAAYFCASSPRRGEKGNTEAFFGQGTRLTVV.

This clone was seen a handful of times. V usage is TRBV27 and J usage is TRBJ2-3; 8 bases align to TRBD1. The V gene's germline CDR1 is MNHEY and CDR2 SMNVEV (reference sequence). The V and J ends lost 5 bases and 0 bases, in that order; junction bases with no gene match: 4. This CDR3 region has 15 residues. The DNA of the CDR3 is TGTGCCAGCAGTAGGACAGGGCCGAGCACAGATACGCAGTATTTT. Translating it yields CASSRTGPSTDTQYF.

The chain has TRBV11-2 and TRBJ1-1; TRBD1 is a possible D gene (6 bases). Trimming cost V 2 bases and J 0 bases, with 19 bases left between them. This CDR3 region has 18 residues. Per the germline V gene, CDR1 is SGHAT and CDR2 is FQNNGV. The CDR3 DNA sequence: TGTGCCAGCAGCTTAAGAAAGGGGGTGCAGGGGATGAACACTGAAGCTTTCTTT. It yields the protein CASSLRKGVQGMNTEAFF.

This CDR3 is CASSLEASGISGYTF. As DNA, the CDR3 is TGCGCCAGCAGCTTGGAGGCTTCAGGGATATCTGGCTACACCTTC. The chain carries TRBV5-1 and TRBJ1-2; weak D call: TRBD1 (5 bases). The CDR3 contains 15 residues. Germline assignment: CDR1 SGHRS and CDR2 YFSETQ. Trimming removed 0 bases from V and 7 bases from J, with 16 bases in between.

The DNA of the CDR3 is TGTGCCAGCAGTTGGACAGGGGGCTTTGATGAGCAGTTCTTC. Translation: CASSWTGGFDEQFF. The chain joins TRBV6-5 to TRBJ2-1; 11 positions agree with TRBD1. This CDR3 is built from 14 residues. Germline V gives CDR1 MNHEY, CDR2 SVGAGI. With V trimmed by 4 bases and J by 8 bases, 4 bases remained unmatched.